The rows below give T cell receptor beta chains drawn from one sample of a study of metastatic and nonmetastatic thyroid tumors. Using MiXCR, TCRdb reanalyzed the PCR reads. The sample consists of roughly 75,000 clones, around 13% of them appearing once. The sample was tumor tissue. Source of these receptors: a female donor with papillary thyroid cancer or a benign thyroid nodule (not recorded which). Some clones in this sample may be carry-over from other donors' samples. Each CDR3 is given with its conserved first and last residue. A D gene is named only where the DNA matches it firmly. The size of a clone is reported for some rows only, either as once, few or many, or as a class for expanded clones.

TRBV9	few	TRBJ2-3	TRBD1	TGTGCCAGCAGCGTAGAGTCCAGGGGGCGGGATACGCAGTATTTT	CASSVESRGRDTQYF
TRBV12-3/TRBV12-4	many	TRBJ2-3	.	TGTGCCAGCAGTTTTCGTCGACTAGAAGGTGGTGGGCAGTATTTT	CASSFRRLEGGGQYF
TRBV6-1	many	TRBJ2-7	TRBD1	TGTGCCAGTGGGGACAGGGGAATCTACGAGCAGTACTTC	CASGDRGIYEQYF
TRBV5-1	many	TRBJ2-2	.	TGCGCCAGCAGCTTGGAGGGGGCGAACACCGGGGAGCTGTTTTTT	CASSLEGANTGELFF
TRBV6-1	.	TRBJ1-6	TRBD1	TGTGCCAGCAGTGCGACAGGGGGGAATTCACCCCTCCACTTT	CASSATGGNSPLHF
TRBV6-1	many	TRBJ2-2	.	TGTGCCAGCAAAATGGGCCGGTCTAACACCGGGGAGCTGTTTTTT	CASKMGRSNTGELFF
TRBV20-1	.	TRBJ2-7	.	TGCAGTGCTGCAAATCCGCTTGGCCTAGTGGGGTACGAGCAGTACTTC	CSAANPLGLVGYEQYF
TRBV28	many	TRBJ2-3	.	TGTGCCAGCAGTTTCGTTGGGAGTGCAAGGGGAGATACGCAGTATTTT	CASSFVGSARGDTQYF
TRBV6-1	.	TRBJ2-3	TRBD2	TGTGCCAGCAGTCCAGCTAGCGGCGGAACAGATACGCAGTATTTT	CASSPASGGTDTQYF
TRBV5-1	many	TRBJ1-6	.	TGCGCCAGCAGCTTGGAAGGGGCGCGGGATAATTCACCCCTCCACTTT	CASSLEGARDNSPLHF
TRBV4-1	many	TRBJ2-7	.	TGCGCCAGCAGCCAAGAGGCACGATCCTACGAGCAGTACTTC	CASSQEARSYEQYF
TRBV3-1	many	TRBJ2-3	.	TGTGCCAGCAGCCAAGAACGATCGGGGGCTACGCAGTATTTT	CASSQERSGATQYF
TRBV10-3	many	TRBJ2-2	.	TGTGCCATCAGCGCCGGGACTTCGAACACCGGGGAGCTGTTTTTT	CAISAGTSNTGELFF
TRBV7-2	many	TRBJ1-2	.	TGTGCCAGCAGCTCCGACAGCTACTATGGCTACACCTTC	CASSSDSYYGYTF
TRBV5-1	many	TRBJ1-1	.	TGCGCCAGCAGCTTGGCCCTGGGGGGGAACACTGAAGCTTTCTTT	CASSLALGGNTEAFF
TRBV7-3	.	TRBJ2-3	.	TGTGCCAGCAGCCTAGGGGCCCGGGATACGCAGTATTTT	CASSLGARDTQYF
TRBV27	many	TRBJ1-5	.	TGTGCCAGCAGTTTATGGCTTTATCAGCCCCAGCATTTC	CASSLWLYQPQHF
TRBV5-1	many	TRBJ1-1	.	TGCGCCAGCAGCATAACCGGGAACCGAGGGACTGAAGCTTTCTTT	CASSITGNRGTEAFF
TRBV9	many	TRBJ2-6	.	TGTGCCAGCAGCTTCCAGGGCTCTGGGGCCAACGTCCTGACTTTC	CASSFQGSGANVLTF
TRBV24-1	many	TRBJ2-2	.	TGTGCCACCAGTAGGGCGGGCCCGAACACCGGGGAGCTGTTTTTT	CATSRAGPNTGELFF